The table lists the clone carrying this T cell receptor (beta chain) with a few counts. Antigen: not known. This specimen comes from a study of blood T cells in healthy people across ages. It was with a sample-barcoded 5' primer and a J-beta primer mix that a second PCR of about 6 to 11 cycles was run. TCRdb analysed the 5' RACE reads with MiXCR anew, one entry per CDR3 protein. The table lists more than 1,000,000 distinct CDR3 sequences, approximately 25% of them singletons, with around 0.75% in the top ten. Germline V lookup: CDR1 SGHRS, CDR2 YFSETQ. V was cut by 0 bases and J by 1 base, with 7 bases left in between. The length of the CDR3 is 14 residues. Findings of the study overall: Roughly linearly, TCR beta diversity per million T cells fell as age increased.

This sample was also put to use in a study of T cells of mothers and their children. This second report adds: Overlap ran slightly, non-significantly higher for related than unrelated mother-child pairs.

The chain is built from TRBV5-1 and TRBJ1-1; D call uncertain. Input material: blood. This TCR was recovered from a girl aged 2-15 years in good health. The CDR3 region is CASSLEFKNTEAFF. The CDR3 DNA reads TGCGCCAGCAGCTTGGAATTCAAGAACACTGAAGCTTTCTTT. Full variable domain (missing parts from reference TRBV5-1 and TRBJ1-1): KAGVTQTPRYLIKTRGQQVTLSCSPISGHRSVSWYQQTPGQGLQFLFEYFSETQRNKGNFPGRFSGRQFSNSRSEMNVSTLELGDSALYLCASSLEFKNTEAFFGQGTRLTVV.